One sample yielded the 32 T cell receptor beta chains listed below, sequenced in a study of blood T cell repertoires in COVID-19. Clones were read by immunoSEQ multiplex PCR, and TCRdb kept only the in-frame ones, dropping some. Of 130,000 or so clones detected, approximately 80% appear once; the ten largest clones hold 12%. Sequenced sample: peripheral blood. All receptors derive from a woman aged 60-75 years with acute or convalescent COVID-19.

The gene calls are TRBV12-3 or TRBV12-4 and TRBJ1-1, with 10 positions matching TRBD1. This CDR3 region has 13 residues. V was pared by 7 bases and J by 11 bases, with 10 bases of the junction left unmatched. The CDR3 protein is CASNNRQGARAFF. In nucleotides, the CDR3 is TGTGCCAGCAATAACCGACAGGGGGCGAGGGCTTTCTTT.

The chain joins TRBV7-3 to TRBJ2-6; no reliable D call. The CDR3 loop spans 15 amino acids. V shed 3 bases and J shed 1 base, with 7 bases lying between them. Germline V CDR1 and CDR2: SGHTA, FQGTGA. The CDR3 here is CASSFQNSGANVLTF. The CDR3 DNA reads TGTGCCAGCAGCTTTCAGAATTCTGGGGCCAACGTCCTGACTTTC.

In DNA form, the CDR3 reads TGTGCCAGCAGTTCCAGGGGGACGGATGGCTACACCTTC. Its protein product is CASSSRGTDGYTF. The chain couples TRBV27 to TRBJ1-2; 7 bases agree with TRBD1. The CDR3 consists of 13 residues. Germline CDR1 MNHEY, CDR2 SMNVEV (reference sequence). Trimming took 4 bases from V and 6 from J; bases not matched to a gene: 5.

V usage is TRBV11-2 and J usage is TRBJ1-1, with TRBD1 matching 8 bases. This CDR3 is 16 amino acids long. V dropped 2 bases and J dropped 0; count of bases not matched to a gene: 5. Germline V gene sequence: CDR1 SGHAT, CDR2 FQNNGV. The CDR3 is CASSLRAGGLNTEAFF. As DNA, the CDR3 is TGTGCCAGCAGCTTAAGGGCAGGGGGCTTGAACACTGAAGCTTTCTTT.

This clone occurred a few times. The J gene is TRBJ1-3, the V gene TRBV10-3; perhaps TRBD1 as D (6 bases). The ends were cut back, 8 bases at V and 2 bases at J, with 13 bases in the middle. This CDR3 contains 14 residues. Germline V gene data show CDR1 as ENHRY and CDR2 as SYGVKD. As DNA, the CDR3 is TGTGCCATCCGGGACAACTTAACTGGAAACACCATATATTTT. This translates into CAIRDNLTGNTIYF.

The V and J genes are TRBV27 and TRBJ1-1, with 8 bases identical to TRBD1. The junction had 17 bases not matched to a gene; V was cut back by 6 bases and J by 11 bases. The CDR3 sequence is 15 residues long. Germline V gene sequence: CDR1 MNHEY, CDR2 SMNVEV (reference sequence). The CDR3 reads CASRGGRGLIPRAFF. The CDR3 DNA reads TGTGCCAGCAGAGGGGGCAGGGGGCTGATACCTCGGGCTTTCTTT.

The rearrangement uses TRBV27 and TRBJ2-5; tentative D call: TRBD1 (5 bases). The CDR3 runs to 12 residues. Per germline, CDR1 MNHEY and CDR2 SMNVEV (reference sequence). Trimming cost V 8 bases and J 2 bases, with 9 bases left between them. The CDR3 protein is CASARTQETQYF. The CDR3 bases are TGTGCCAGCGCGCGGACACAAGAGACCCAGTACTTC.

The genes are TRBV5-1 and TRBJ2-5, with 14 bases aligning to TRBD2. V lost 4 bases and J lost 4; bases outside the gene matches: 6. CDR3 size: 16 residues. Germline V CDR1 and CDR2: SGHRS, YFSETQ. CDR3 sequence reads: CASSTGLAGGGETQYF. For the CDR3, the DNA is TGCGCCAGCAGCACAGGACTAGCGGGGGGCGGAGAGACCCAGTACTTC.

J is TRBJ2-1 and V is TRBV5-1, with TRBD1 identical over 9 bases. The junction had 3 bases not matched to a gene; V was cut back by 0 bases and J by 2 bases. Germline V CDR1 and CDR2: SGHRS, YFSETQ. The CDR3 is 16 residues long. CDR3 loop: CASSLAGQGTYNEQFF. CDR3 DNA sequence: TGCGCCAGCAGCTTGGCCGGACAGGGGACCTACAATGAGCAGTTCTTC.

The gene calls are TRBV7-9 and TRBJ1-2, with a tentative D call TRBD1 (5 bases). Germline-derived CDR1 and CDR2 are SEHNR and FQNEAQ (reference sequence). This CDR3 contains 13 residues. Trimming shortened V by 11 bases and J by 3 bases, and 16 bases separated the two germline ends. The CDR3 DNA sequence: TGTGCCTCAGTCTCCGGGACTCACTATGGCTACACCTTC. Its protein is CASVSGTHYGYTF.

The rearrangement uses TRBV14 and TRBJ1-6; 8 nucleotides line up with TRBD1. This CDR3 has 15 residues. Trimming took 4 bases from V and 7 from J; bases not matched to a gene: 6. Germline-derived CDR1 and CDR2 are SGHDN and FVKESK. The CDR3 here is CASSLLTGGNSPLHF. The CDR3, as DNA: TGTGCCAGCAGCCTTCTAACAGGGGGGAATTCACCCCTCCACTTT.

The chain links TRBV5-1 to TRBJ1-1, with TRBD1 matching over 8 bases. CDR3 length equals 14 residues. V shed 4 bases and J 1 base; nucleotides not matched to a gene: 3. Per the germline V gene, CDR1 is SGHRS and CDR2 is YFSETQ. The CDR3 here is CASSIQGGNTEAFF. CDR3 bases: TGCGCCAGCAGCATACAGGGGGGGAACACTGAAGCTTTCTTT. Full variable domain (remainder filled in from reference TRBV5-1 and TRBJ1-1): KAGVTQTPRYLIKTRGQQVTLSCSPISGHRSVSWYQQTPGQGLQFLFEYFSETQRNKGNFPGRFSGRQFSNSRSEMNVSTLELGDSALYLCASSIQGGNTEAFFGQGTRLTVV.

The chain has TRBV7-3 and TRBJ1-1; TRBD1 aligns across 9 bases. The V segment lost 2 bases and the J segment 11 bases; nucleotides outside the gene matches: 12. The CDR3 has 15 amino acids. Germline-derived CDR1 and CDR2 are SGHTA and FQGTGA. CDR3 sequence reads: CASSLGSGTGSLAFF. The CDR3 coding sequence is TGTGCCAGCAGCTTAGGATCTGGGACAGGGTCACTTGCTTTCTTT.

This clone appeared a few times. This chain connects TRBV6-4 to TRBJ1-1, with 9 nucleotides matching TRBD1. The J segment lost 4 bases and the V segment lost 6 bases, leaving 6 bases of the junction unmatched. Germline loops: CDR1 MRHNA, CDR2 SNTAGT. This CDR3 contains 14 residues. As DNA, the CDR3 is TGTGCCAGCAGAAGGACAGGGGAATCCACTGAAGCTTTCTTT. It yields the protein CASRRTGESTEAFF.

V and J are TRBV19 and TRBJ1-2; 7 bases agree with TRBD1. CDR1 and CDR2 from the germline V gene are LNHDA and SQIVND (reference sequence). Losses at the gene ends were 5 bases for V and 4 bases for J; bases not matched to a gene: 7. The CDR3 consists of 14 residues. CDR3 amino acids: CASSFLGQLYGYTF. The CDR3 nucleotides read TGTGCCAGTAGTTTCTTGGGACAGCTCTATGGCTACACCTTC. Filled out from reference TRBV19 and TRBJ1-2, the complete variable domain reads DGGITQSPKYLFRKEGQNVTLSCEQNLNHDAMYWYRQDPGQGLRLIYYSQIVNDFQKGDIAEGYSVSREKKESFPLTVTSAQKNPTAFYLCASSFLGQLYGYTFGSGTRLTVV.

The chain carries TRBV30 and TRBJ2-1, with TRBD2 matching over 8 bases. This CDR3 is 15 amino acids long. The germline gives CDR1 GTSNPN, CDR2 SVGIG (reference sequence). J lost 6 bases, V lost 0 bases, and 7 bases had no gene match. The CDR3 nucleotides are TGTGCCTGGAGTGTAGTCCCTAGCGGGTTCAATGAGCAGTTCTTC. Residues: CAWSVVPSGFNEQFF.

V usage is TRBV5-4 and J usage is TRBJ1-4, with D perhaps matching TRBD1 (5 bases). The CDR3 loop spans 15 amino acids. Germline lookup yields CDR1 SGHNT and CDR2 YYREEE (reference sequence). V lost 4 bases, J lost 5 bases, and 15 bases lay in between. The CDR3 nucleotides are TGTGCCAGCAGCAGCCAGGGTGGAAACAATGAAAAACTGTTTTTT. Translating it yields CASSSQGGNNEKLFF.

V is TRBV7-9 and J is TRBJ1-1; D remains ambiguous. The ends were cut back, 1 base at V and 10 bases at J, with 13 bases in the middle. Germline V gene sequence: CDR1 SEHNR, CDR2 FQNEAQ (reference sequence). The length of the CDR3 is 13 residues. CDR3 amino acids: CASSLVWVEVAFF. DNA of the CDR3: TGTGCCAGCAGCTTAGTGTGGGTGGAGGTAGCTTTCTTT.

The chain has TRBV7-9 and TRBJ2-3; D call uncertain. V was clipped by 6 bases and J by 7 bases, with 11 bases between them. The CDR3 runs 12 residues. CDR1 SEHNR and CDR2 FQNEAQ come from the germline V gene (reference sequence). CDR3 amino acids: CASRLDRNTQYF. The CDR3 nucleotides read TGTGCCAGCAGACTCGATAGAAATACGCAGTATTTT.

A few counts support this clone. V gene TRBV2 combines with J gene TRBJ1-2, with D perhaps TRBD1 (6 bases). CDR1 is SNHLY and CDR2 is FYNNEI in the germline V gene. The CDR3 sequence is 14 residues long. The V and J ends lost 2 bases and 0 bases respectively, with 7 bases between them. The CDR3 loop reads CASSEWTANYGYTF. CDR3 DNA sequence: TGTGCCAGCAGTGAATGGACAGCTAACTATGGCTACACCTTC. Full variable domain (outside the CDR3, taken from reference TRBV2 and TRBJ1-2): EPEVTQTPSHQVTQMGQEVILRCVPISNHLYFYWYRQILGQKVEFLVSFYNNEISEKSEIFDDQFSVERPDGSNFTLKIRSTKLEDSAMYFCASSEWTANYGYTFGSGTRLTVV.

The genes are TRBV24-1 and TRBJ1-5; tentative D call: TRBD1 (5 bases). The V and J ends lost 5 bases and 6 bases respectively, with 13 bases between them. Per germline, CDR1 KGHDR and CDR2 SFDVKD. The CDR3 consists of 14 residues. The CDR3 loop is CATSAGNTGQPQHF. Written as DNA, the CDR3 is TGTGCCACCAGTGCAGGGAACACAGGTCAGCCCCAGCATTTT.

The CDR3 nucleotides read TGTGCCAGCAGCTATGGACAGGGCGGTCAGCCCCAGCATTTT. It is translated as CASSYGQGGQPQHF. This rearrangement joins TRBV7-2 to TRBJ1-5, with TRBD1 identical over 8 bases. There are 14 residues in the CDR3. The ends lost 4 bases at V and 6 bases at J; junction bases unmatched: 5. In germline, CDR1 is SGHTA, CDR2 FQGNSA.

This clone occurred once. The V and J genes are TRBV10-3 and TRBJ1-4; a possible D gene is TRBD1 (5 bases). Germline V gives CDR1 ENHRY, CDR2 SYGVKD. Trimming removed 3 bases at V and 8 bases at J, with 10 bases between. The length of the CDR3 is 13 residues. The CDR3 sequence is CAISEIGGEKLFF. CDR3 DNA: TGTGCCATCAGTGAAATCGGGGGGGAAAAACTGTTTTTT.

The chain couples TRBV18 to TRBJ1-3; 8 bases line up with TRBD1. V lost 3 bases and J lost 3; bases outside the gene matches: 4. Germline lookup yields CDR1 KGHSH and CDR2 LQKENI. The CDR3 extends over 15 amino acids. The CDR3 nucleotides read TGTGCCAGCTCACCGACAGGGGCGGGTGGAAACACCATATATTTT. It translates to CASSPTGAGGNTIYF.

The rearrangement joins TRBV5-4 to TRBJ2-2; TRBD2 matches 12 bases. This CDR3 region has 16 residues. The germline CDR1 and CDR2 sequences are SGHNT and YYREEE (reference sequence). V shed 5 bases and J 4 bases; nucleotides not matched to a gene: 6. This CDR3 is CASRPSGGAITGELFF. The CDR3 DNA sequence: TGTGCCAGCAGACCTAGCGGGGGGGCGATCACCGGGGAGCTGTTTTTT. The full variable domain, in which reference TRBV5-4 and TRBJ2-2 provide the parts outside the CDR3, is ETGVTQSPTHLIKTRGQQVTLRCSSQSGHNTVSWYQQALGQGPQFIFQYYREEENGRGNFPPRFSGLQFPNYSSELNVNALELDDSALYLCASRPSGGAITGELFFGEGSRLTVL.

The chain is built from TRBV5-8 and TRBJ1-1; TRBD1 is a possible D gene (5 bases). V lost 4 bases and J 4 bases, leaving 14 bases between the germline ends. Germline V CDR1 and CDR2: SGHTS, YDEGEE. The CDR3 is 14 amino acids. CDR3 in amino acids: CASSTDRFVTEAFF. Here the CDR3 DNA reads TGTGCCAGCAGCACCGACAGATTTGTCACTGAAGCTTTCTTT.

J is TRBJ1-1 and V is TRBV2, with 9 positions matching TRBD1. Germline lookup yields CDR1 SNHLY and CDR2 FYNNEI. The CDR3 runs 14 residues. V lost 6 bases to trimming and J lost 5 bases; unmatched junction nucleotides: 7. The DNA of the CDR3 is TGTGCCAGCAGCCTCACAGGGGGCAGTACTGAAGCTTTCTTT. This encodes CASSLTGGSTEAFF. The full variable domain, its missing parts supplied by reference TRBV2 and TRBJ1-1, is EPEVTQTPSHQVTQMGQEVILRCVPISNHLYFYWYRQILGQKVEFLVSFYNNEISEKSEIFDDQFSVERPDGSNFTLKIRSTKLEDSAMYFCASSLTGGSTEAFFGQGTRLTVV.

The chain couples TRBV4-1 to TRBJ1-2; 10 nucleotides agree with TRBD1. There are 16 residues in the CDR3. Germline CDR1 reads MGHRA; CDR2 reads YSYEKL. Trimming cost V 2 bases and J 5 bases; bases outside gene matches: 8. The CDR3 coding sequence is TGCGCCAGCAGCCAAAGACAGGGGGCGGCCGGGTATGGCTACACCTTC. It specifies CASSQRQGAAGYGYTF.

The chain's CDR3 is CASSFRLLHEQFF. CDR3 sequence (DNA): TGCGCCAGCAGCTTCCGACTTCTGCATGAGCAGTTCTTC. This rearrangement joins TRBV5-1 to TRBJ2-1; D uncertain. Germline loops: CDR1 SGHRS, CDR2 YFSETQ. The germline V and J ends were trimmed by 2 bases and 8 bases, with 11 bases remaining between them. The CDR3 covers 13 residues.

This clone was observed a handful of times. V usage is TRBV7-9 and J usage is TRBJ1-4; a possible D gene is TRBD1 (5 bases). V dropped 5 bases and J dropped 6 bases, with 13 bases sitting between them. Germline V gene lookup returns CDR1 SEHNR and CDR2 FQNEAQ (reference sequence). CDR3 length equals 14 residues. The CDR3 sequence is CASSPSGRDEKLFF. The CDR3 DNA sequence: TGTGCCAGCAGCCCATCGGGCAGGGATGAAAAACTGTTTTTT.

This chain uses TRBV11-1 with TRBJ1-3; D is perhaps TRBD1 (6 bases). V was pared by 5 bases and J by 1 base, with 15 bases between. CDR1 is SGHAT, CDR2 FQDESV, per germline (reference sequence). The CDR3 totals 16 residues. The CDR3 region is CASSGTGQLSGNTIYF. CDR3 nucleotides: TGTGCCAGCAGCGGAACCGGACAGCTATCTGGAAACACCATATATTTT. Full variable domain (rest looked up from reference TRBV11-1 and TRBJ1-3): EAEVAQSPRYKITEKSQAVAFWCDPISGHATLYWYRQILGQGPELLVQFQDESVVDDSQLPKDRFSAERLKGVDSTLKIQPAELGDSAMYLCASSGTGQLSGNTIYFGEGSWLTVV.

This clone was recorded a few times. In nucleotides, the CDR3 is TGTGCCACCAGTGAGGACAGGACCACAGATACGCAGTATTTT. Amino acids: CATSEDRTTDTQYF. The chain has TRBV24-1 and TRBJ2-3, with 7 bases lining up with TRBD1. V gave up 4 bases and J gave up 2 bases; unmatched junction bases: 2. CDR1 is KGHDR, CDR2 SFDVKD, per germline. CDR3 length equals 14 residues.